The source of this TCR beta chain is a study of cytomegalovirus exposure and HLA in healthy donors. Use of 60 Vbeta and 13 Jbeta primers characterized the PCR. This table comes from immunoSEQ multiplex PCR, and its TCRdb copy is limited to in-frame clones, with some not included. The sample contains over 250,000 clones, approximately 70% of which appear only once. Sequenced: PBMCs. The TCR originated in a female donor in good health and CMV-seronegative.

CDR3 protein: CASSGQGWNYEQYF. CDR3 in DNA: TGCGCCAGCAGCGGACAGGGGTGGAACTACGAGCAGTACTTC. This chain uses TRBV4-1 with TRBJ2-7; 9 positions agree with TRBD1. Germline loops: CDR1 MGHRA, CDR2 YSYEKL. V was clipped by 5 bases and J by 3 bases; unmatched bases: 5. CDR3 length: 14 amino acids.